Given below is one T cell receptor (beta chain) in context. It has no known antigen specificity. No base quality values were provided; no much bigger clone lies one nucleotide off. This specimen belongs to a study of circulating tumor DNA in untreated peripheral T-cell lymphoma (dated by TCRdb to about 2021). The full study reports these points: Tumor-specific clonotypes were identified in more than 75% of patients, from roughly nine tenths of baseline tissues and 67% of baseline serum samples.

Between the V and J ends, shortened by 8 bases and 1 base respectively, the junction contains 14 bases. The CDR3 measures 14 amino acids from cysteine to phenylalanine. CDR3 DNA only is kept here, 42 bases in frame from base 1. CDR1 and CDR2 (LNHDA, SQIVND) derive from the germline V gene (reference sequence). Tumor-specific TCR clonotypes were identified by sequencing baseline tumor tissue collected before treatment. Next-generation sequencing of T-cell receptor sequences was used to monitor peripheral T-cell lymphoma patients receiving frontline treatment on a trial. Receptor amplification or capture employed the immunoSEQ multiplex PCR assay. What TCRdb holds here is the immuneACCESS table cut down to in-frame rearrangements. Part of the clones is not present; checked against another copy, under half of the missing clones reflect an unresolved V gene, and the others are unexplained. Across this sample there are some 7,300 clones, with approximately 76% seen only once. The top ten clones comprise 15% to 20% of the sample.

Sequencing was done on a sample of tumor tissue. The source is a human donor with peripheral T-cell lymphoma. Recombination joined TRBV19 with TRBJ1-1; a tentative D call is TRBD1 (5 bases match). The encoded CDR3 is CASYKGPGNTEAFF. The DNA reads as follows: TGTGCCAGTTATAAGGGGCCGGGGAACACTGAAGCTTTCTTT. The full variable domain, with segments outside the CDR3 supplied by the reference TRBV19 and TRBJ1-1 proteins, appears as DGGITQSPKYLFRKEGQNVTLSCEQNLNHDAMYWYRQDPGQGLRLIYYSQIVNDFQKGDIAEGYSVSREKKESFPLTVTSAQKNPTAFYLCASYKGPGNTEAFFGQGTRLTVV.